The entry below gives a single T cell receptor (beta chain) sequence along with its context. These data originate in a study of blood T cell repertoires in COVID-19. The germline V gene encodes CDR1 SGHDT and CDR2 YYEEEE. The V and J ends lost 3 bases and 0 bases respectively, with 12 bases between them. The CDR3 has 15 amino acids. Profiled with immunoSEQ multiplex PCR; TCRdb holds only in-frame clones, not every one. Among about 340,000 clones listed, around nine tenths were seen once. The chain has TRBV5-6 and TRBJ1-2, with D perhaps matching TRBD1 (5 bases). This TCR was recovered from a woman between 18 and 30 years old who had recovered from COVID-19. Sample: peripheral blood. The CDR3 loop reads CASSSSGWPNYGYTF. The DNA for the CDR3 is TGTGCCAGCAGCTCCTCAGGGTGGCCTAACTATGGCTACACCTTC.